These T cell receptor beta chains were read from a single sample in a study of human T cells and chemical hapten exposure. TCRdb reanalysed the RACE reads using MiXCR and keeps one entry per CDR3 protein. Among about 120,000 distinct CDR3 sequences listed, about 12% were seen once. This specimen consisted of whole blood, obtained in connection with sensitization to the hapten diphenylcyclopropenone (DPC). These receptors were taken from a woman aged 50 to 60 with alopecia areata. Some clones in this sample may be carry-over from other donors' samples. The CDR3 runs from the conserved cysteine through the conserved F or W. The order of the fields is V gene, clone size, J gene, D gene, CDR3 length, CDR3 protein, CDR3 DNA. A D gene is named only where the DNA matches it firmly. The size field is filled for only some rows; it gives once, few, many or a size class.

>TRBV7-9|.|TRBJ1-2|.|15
CASSPGTGEPYGYTF
TGTGCCAGCAGCCCAGGGACGGGCGAACCCTATGGCTACACCTTC
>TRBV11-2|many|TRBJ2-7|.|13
CASSLDVLYEQYF
TGTGCCAGCAGCTTAGATGTCCTCTACGAGCAGTACTTC
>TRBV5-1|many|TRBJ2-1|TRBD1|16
CASRGGPGQGADEQFF
TGCGCCAGCAGAGGGGGGCCGGGACAGGGGGCCGATGAGCAGTTCTTC
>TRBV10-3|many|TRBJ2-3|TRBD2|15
CAISGGGSGIDTQYF
TGTGCCATCAGTGGAGGCGGGAGTGGGATAGATACGCAGTATTTT
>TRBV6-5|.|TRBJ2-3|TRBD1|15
CASSPLQGARDTQYF
TGTGCCAGCAGCCCCTTACAGGGGGCCCGAGATACGCAGTATTTT
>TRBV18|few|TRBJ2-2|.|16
CASSPASGSVTGELFF
TGTGCCAGCTCACCAGCATCGGGTTCGGTCACCGGGGAGCTGTTTTTT
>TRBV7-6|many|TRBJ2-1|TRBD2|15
CASSSGLAGGNEQFF
TGTGCCAGCAGCTCTGGACTAGCGGGGGGCAATGAGCAGTTCTTC
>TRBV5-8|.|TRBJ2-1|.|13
CASSFWGAYEQFF
TGTGCCAGCAGCTTTTGGGGAGCCTATGAGCAGTTCTTC
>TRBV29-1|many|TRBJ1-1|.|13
CSVDRQENTEAFF
TGCAGCGTTGATCGACAGGAGAACACTGAAGCTTTCTTT
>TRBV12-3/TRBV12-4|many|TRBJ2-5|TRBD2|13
CASSGLAVETQYF
TGTGCCAGCAGCGGACTAGCTGTAGAGACCCAGTACTTC
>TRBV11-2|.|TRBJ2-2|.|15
CASRPIGQITGELFF
TGTGCCAGCAGACCTATTGGACAGATCACCGGGGAGCTGTTTTTT
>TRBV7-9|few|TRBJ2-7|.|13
CASSQDPYYEQYF
TGTGCCAGCAGCCAGGACCCGTACTACGAGCAGTACTTC
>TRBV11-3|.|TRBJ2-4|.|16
CASSLNGRQAKNIQYF
TGTGCCAGCAGCTTAAACGGGAGACAGGCCAAAAACATTCAGTACTTC
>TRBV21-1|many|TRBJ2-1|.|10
CASSKPVEFF
TGTGCCAGCAGCAAACCCGTGGAGTTCTTC
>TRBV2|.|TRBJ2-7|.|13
CASSERRSAEQYF
TGTGCCAGCAGTGAAAGGAGGTCCGCCGAGCAGTACTTC
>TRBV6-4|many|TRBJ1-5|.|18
CASSWVRSGAGACQPQHF
TGTGCCAGCAGTTGGGTTCGGTCTGGAGCGGGGGCTTGTCAGCCCCAGCATTTT
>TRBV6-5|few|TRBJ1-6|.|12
CASSRGDSPLHF
TGTGCCAGCAGTAGGGGTGATTCACCCCTCCACTTT
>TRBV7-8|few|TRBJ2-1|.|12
CASSPPVDEQFF
TGTGCCAGCAGCCCTCCGGTGGATGAGCAGTTCTTC
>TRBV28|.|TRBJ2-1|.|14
CATLMGGAVDEQFF
TGTGCCACCCTGATGGGCGGCGCCGTGGATGAGCAGTTCTTC
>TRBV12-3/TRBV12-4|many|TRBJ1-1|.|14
CASNPETMNTEAFF
TGTGCCAGCAACCCAGAGACCATGAACACTGAAGCTTTCTTT
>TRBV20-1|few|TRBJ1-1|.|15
CSAPRLGPMNTEAFF
TGCAGTGCCCCGAGGCTAGGGCCGATGAACACTGAAGCTTTCTTT
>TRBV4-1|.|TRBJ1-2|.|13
CASSLPGYYGYTF
TGCGCCAGCAGCCTCCCTGGATACTATGGCTACACCTTC
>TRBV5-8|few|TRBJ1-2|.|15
CASSSRRGRNYGYTF
TGTGCCAGCAGCTCGAGGAGGGGCCGAAACTATGGCTACACCTTC
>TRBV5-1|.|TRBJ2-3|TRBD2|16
CASSAGTSSFTDTQYF
TGCGCCAGCAGCGCCGGGACTAGTTCATTCACAGATACGCAGTATTTT
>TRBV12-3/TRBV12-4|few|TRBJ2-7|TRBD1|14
CASSLGQGLSKQYF
TGTGCCAGCAGTTTAGGACAGGGTTTGTCTAAGCAGTACTTC
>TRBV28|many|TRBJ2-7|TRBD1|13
CASSPDRVYEQYF
TGTGCCAGCAGTCCAGACAGGGTCTACGAGCAGTACTTC
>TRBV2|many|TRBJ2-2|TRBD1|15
CASSLTGQDTGELFF
TGTGCCAGCAGTTTAACGGGACAGGACACCGGGGAGCTGTTTTTT
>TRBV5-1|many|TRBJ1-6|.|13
CASAQGYDSPLHF
TGCGCCAGCGCCCAGGGCTATGATTCACCCCTCCACTTT
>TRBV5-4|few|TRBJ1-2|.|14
CASSARGGLYGYTF
TGTGCCAGCAGCGCACGCGGGGGGCTCTATGGCTACACCTTC
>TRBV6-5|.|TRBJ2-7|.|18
CASSYSRRAGQRSYEQYF
TGTGCCAGCAGTTACTCAAGGAGAGCGGGACAGCGCTCCTACGAGCAGTACTTC
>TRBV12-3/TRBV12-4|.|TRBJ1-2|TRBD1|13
CASSLQGAYGYTF
TGTGCCAGCAGTTTACAGGGGGCTTATGGCTACACCTTC
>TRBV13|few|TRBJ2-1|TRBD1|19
CASSTLDRERQQSYNEQFF
TGTGCCAGCAGCACCCTCGACAGGGAGCGGCAACAATCCTACAATGAGCAGTTCTTC
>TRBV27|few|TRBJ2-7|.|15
CASSASRGSSYEQYF
TGTGCCAGCAGCGCATCGCGGGGCAGCTCCTACGAGCAGTACTTC
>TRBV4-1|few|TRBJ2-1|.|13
CASSQVLYNEQFF
TGCGCCAGCAGCCAAGTACTTTACAATGAGCAGTTCTTC
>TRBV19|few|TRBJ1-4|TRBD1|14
CASSDPGGDEKLFF
TGTGCCAGTAGCGACCCAGGGGGAGATGAAAAACTGTTTTTT
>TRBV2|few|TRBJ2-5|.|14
CASSVQRPGETQYF
TGTGCCAGCAGTGTTCAGCGCCCCGGAGAGACCCAGTACTTC
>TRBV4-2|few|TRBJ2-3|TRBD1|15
CASSQATGAPDTQYF
TGTGCCAGCAGCCAAGCGACAGGGGCACCAGATACGCAGTATTTT
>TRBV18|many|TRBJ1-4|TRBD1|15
CASSPRGRTNEKLFF
TGTGCCAGCTCACCAAGGGGGCGCACTAATGAAAAACTGTTTTTT
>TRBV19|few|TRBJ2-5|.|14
CASSMGQAWETQYF
TGTGCCAGTAGTATGGGGCAGGCATGGGAGACCCAGTACTTC
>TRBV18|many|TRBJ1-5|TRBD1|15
CASSGTVNSNQPQHF
TGTGCCAGCTCGGGGACAGTTAATAGCAATCAGCCCCAGCATTTT
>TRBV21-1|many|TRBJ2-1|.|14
CASEGPPPLDEQFF
TGTGCCAGCGAAGGACCTCCCCCTTTGGATGAGCAGTTCTTC
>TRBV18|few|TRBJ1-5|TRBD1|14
CASSRQGEGWPQHF
TGTGCCAGCTCACGTCAGGGGGAGGGATGGCCCCAGCATTTT
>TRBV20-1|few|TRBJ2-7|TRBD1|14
CSARGGQGLYEQYF
TGCAGTGCTAGAGGCGGACAGGGACTCTACGAGCAGTACTTC
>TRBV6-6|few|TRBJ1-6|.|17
CASSSLGGALSNSPLHF
TGTGCCAGCAGTTCCCTCGGGGGTGCCCTTAGCAATTCACCCCTCCACTTT
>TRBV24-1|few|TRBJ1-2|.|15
CATSDPTRTDYGYTF
TGTGCCACCAGTGACCCGACACGAACAGACTATGGCTACACCTTC
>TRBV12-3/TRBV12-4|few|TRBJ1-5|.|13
CASTMGGDQPQHF
TGTGCCAGCACTATGGGGGGAGATCAGCCCCAGCATTTT
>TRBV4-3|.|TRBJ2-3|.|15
CASSQDRAGADTQYF
TGCGCCAGCAGCCAAGATAGGGCGGGCGCAGATACGCAGTATTTT
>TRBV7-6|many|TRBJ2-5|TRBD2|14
CASSSSGRVETQYF
TGTGCCAGCAGCTCTAGCGGGAGGGTAGAGACCCAGTACTTC
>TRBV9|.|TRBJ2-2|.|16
CASRSKGLANTGELFF
TGTGCCAGCAGATCTAAGGGGCTCGCGAACACCGGGGAGCTGTTTTTT
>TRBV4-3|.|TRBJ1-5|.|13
CASSQDPYQPQHF
TGCGCCAGCAGCCAAGATCCCTATCAGCCCCAGCATTTT
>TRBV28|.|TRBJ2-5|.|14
CASSPGGYQETQYF
TGTGCCAGCAGTCCAGGGGGGTACCAAGAGACCCAGTACTTC
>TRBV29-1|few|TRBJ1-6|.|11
CSVEAGSLRHF
TGCAGCGTTGAGGCAGGGTCCCTGCGTCACTTT
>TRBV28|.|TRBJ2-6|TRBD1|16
CASSSSDRAGANVLTF
TGTGCCAGCAGTTCCTCAGACAGGGCTGGGGCCAACGTCCTGACTTTC
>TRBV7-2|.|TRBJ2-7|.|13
CASSSTGGTEQYF
TGTGCCAGCAGCTCTACCGGGGGCACAGAGCAGTACTTC
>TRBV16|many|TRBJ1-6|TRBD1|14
CATAPTGSGSPLHF
TGTGCCACAGCCCCGACAGGGAGTGGTTCACCCCTCCACTTT
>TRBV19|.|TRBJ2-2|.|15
CASSTFSPNTGELFF
TGTGCCAGTAGTACCTTTTCACCGAACACCGGGGAGCTGTTTTTT
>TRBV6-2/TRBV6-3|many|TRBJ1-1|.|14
CASSYPFPGTEAFF
TGTGCCAGCAGTTACCCCTTCCCCGGCACTGAAGCTTTCTTT
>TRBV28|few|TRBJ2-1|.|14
CASSLFGDGNEQFF
TGTGCCAGCAGTTTATTTGGAGATGGCAATGAGCAGTTCTTC
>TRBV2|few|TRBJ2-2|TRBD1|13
CASKGQGTGELFF
TGTGCCAGCAAAGGACAGGGGACCGGGGAGCTGTTTTTT